One and the same sample provided the 6 T cell receptor beta chains below, sequenced in a study of PD-1 blockade in classical Hodgkin lymphoma. Assay: immunoSEQ multiplex PCR; the TCRdb copy retains only in-frame clones and omits some. The repertoire holds thousands of clones, with roughly three quarters as singletons. Every patient experienced relapse after autologous stem cell transplantation, and brentuximab vedotin exposure varied. Magnetic negative selection purified CD4+ T cells from thawed PBMCs. The material sequenced was CD4+ T cells from blood, taken at baseline. The receptors here all came from a human donor with classical Hodgkin lymphoma.

This clone was observed a single time. The junction differs from germline at one of its ends, possibly a read error. This chain connects TRBV7-2 to TRBJ2-1; 12 bases fit TRBD2. This CDR3 has 16 residues. Germline CDR1 SGHTA, CDR2 FQGNSA. CDR3: CASSLLSTSGSNNEIF. The CDR3 nucleotides read TGTGCCAGCAGCTTACTATCGACTAGCGGGAGTAATAATGAGATCTTC.

The CDR3 nucleotides read TGTGCCAGCAGCTTGTCCCCAGGGCGCAATCAGCCCCAGCATTTT. Protein: CASSLSPGRNQPQHF. The chain couples TRBV5-5 to TRBJ1-5, with D perhaps TRBD1 (5 bases). Germline CDR1 reads SGHKS; CDR2 reads YYEKEE (reference sequence). V was pared by 1 base and J by 2 bases, with 10 bases between. This CDR3 has 15 residues.

The J gene is TRBJ1-5, the V gene TRBV19; D gene uncertain. The CDR3 is 13 amino acids. Per germline, CDR1 LNHDA and CDR2 SQIVND (reference sequence). The V end was cut by 4 bases, the J end by 7 bases, with 11 bases between. The CDR3 loop is CASSRRGRQPQHF. The DNA of the CDR3 is TGTGCCAGTAGTAGAAGAGGACGGCAGCCCCAGCATTTT.

The CDR3 DNA follows: TGTGCCAGCTCACGCGGACAGGTGATTAATGAAAAACTGTTTTTT. The encoded protein is CASSRGQVINEKLFF. The chain is built from TRBV18 and TRBJ1-4; the match to TRBD1 covers 7 bases. The ends lost 4 bases at V and 4 bases at J; junction bases unmatched: 6. Germline V lookup: CDR1 KGHSH, CDR2 LQKENI. CDR3 length: 15 residues.

In this sample, this clone turned up a few times. The J gene is TRBJ2-2, the V gene TRBV7-2; D call uncertain. Trimming took off 3 bases at V and 0 bases at J, with 14 bases between the two ends. This CDR3 spans 17 amino acids. CDR1 is SGHTA, CDR2 FQGNSA, per germline. The CDR3 bases are TGTGCCAGCAGCTTTCCCGACTGGTACTCGAACACCGGGGAGCTGTTTTTT. Amino acids: CASSFPDWYSNTGELFF.

Here the CDR3 DNA reads TGTGCCAGCACCCCAGGCCTGATTGGGGCCTACGAGCAGTACTTC. This translates into CASTPGLIGAYEQYF. This rearrangement joins TRBV6-5 to TRBJ2-7, with no clear D. The CDR3 runs to 15 residues. The V gene lost 7 bases and the J gene lost 2 bases, with 18 bases spanning the gap. Germline values: CDR1 MNHEY, CDR2 SVGAGI.